Reported below is one TCR beta chain. These data originate in a study of T cell responses to AZD1222 COVID-19 vaccine. Produced via immunoSEQ multiplex PCR; TCRdb's table is partial and in-frame only. Among approximately 180,000 clones listed, about 91% were seen once. The CDR3 is 10 residues long. Trimming removed 5 bases from V and 5 bases from J, with 6 bases in between. The germline V gene encodes CDR1 SQVTM and CDR2 ANQGSEA. This chain joins TRBV29-1 and TRBJ2-5; the D is unclear. Source: peripheral blood, taken on day 0 of AZD1222 vaccination. This receptor was taken from an adult in good health. DNA of the CDR3: TGCAGCGTTTACTTTGAGACCCAGTACTTC. The encoded protein is CSVYFETQYF.